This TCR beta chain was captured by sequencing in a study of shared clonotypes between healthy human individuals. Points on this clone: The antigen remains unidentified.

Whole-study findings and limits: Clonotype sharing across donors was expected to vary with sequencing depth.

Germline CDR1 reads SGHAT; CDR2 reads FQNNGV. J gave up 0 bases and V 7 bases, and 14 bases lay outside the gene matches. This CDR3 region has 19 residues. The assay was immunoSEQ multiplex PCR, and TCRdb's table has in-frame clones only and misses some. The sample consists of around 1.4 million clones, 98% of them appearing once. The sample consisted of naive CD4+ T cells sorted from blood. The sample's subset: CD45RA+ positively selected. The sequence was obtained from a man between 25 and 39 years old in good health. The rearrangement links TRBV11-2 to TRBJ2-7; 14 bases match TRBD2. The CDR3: CASTRTGLAGAYSSYEQYF. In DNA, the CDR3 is TGTGCCAGCACCCGGACGGGACTAGCGGGAGCCTACAGCTCCTACGAGCAGTACTTC.